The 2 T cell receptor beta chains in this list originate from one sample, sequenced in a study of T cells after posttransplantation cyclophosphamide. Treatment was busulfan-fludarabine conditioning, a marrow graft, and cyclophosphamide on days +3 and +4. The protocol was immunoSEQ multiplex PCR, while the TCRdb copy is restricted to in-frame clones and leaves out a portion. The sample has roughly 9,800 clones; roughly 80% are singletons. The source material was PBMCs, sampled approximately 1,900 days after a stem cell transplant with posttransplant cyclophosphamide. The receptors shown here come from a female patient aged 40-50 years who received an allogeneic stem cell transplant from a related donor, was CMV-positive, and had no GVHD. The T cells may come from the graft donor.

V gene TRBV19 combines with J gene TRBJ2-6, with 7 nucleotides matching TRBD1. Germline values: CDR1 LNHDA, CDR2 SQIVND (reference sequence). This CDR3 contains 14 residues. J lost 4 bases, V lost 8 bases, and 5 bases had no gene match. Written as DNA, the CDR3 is TGTGCCAGTTCGAGGGGGCTGGGGGCCAACGTCCTGACTTTC. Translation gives CASSRGLGANVLTF.

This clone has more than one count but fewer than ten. CDR3 sequence: CASSIGLYNEQFF. CDR3 nucleotides: TGTGCCAGTAGTATAGGTCTATACAATGAGCAGTTCTTC. This rearrangement joins TRBV19 to TRBJ2-1; D unresolved. The V and J ends lost 1 base and 4 bases respectively, with 5 bases between them. The CDR3 contains 13 residues. Germline V CDR1 and CDR2: LNHDA, SQIVND (reference sequence). The entire variable domain, with the rest obtained from reference TRBV19 and TRBJ2-1, is as follows: DGGITQSPKYLFRKEGQNVTLSCEQNLNHDAMYWYRQDPGQGLRLIYYSQIVNDFQKGDIAEGYSVSREKKESFPLTVTSAQKNPTAFYLCASSIGLYNEQFFGPGTRLTVL.